The T cell receptor (beta chain) described here comes from a study of blood T cell repertoires in COVID-19. Study context: Sites across the United States, Italy and Spain contributed samples from acute and convalescent COVID-19.

Only in-frame clones appear in the TCRdb table, and some are missing; sequencing was by immunoSEQ multiplex PCR. The sample holds about 180,000 clones, 88% seen once. With 5 bases removed from V and 4 bases from J, the gap between germline ends came to 11 bases. This CDR3 has 13 residues. Germline lookup yields CDR1 MNHEY and CDR2 SVGAGI. Participant age was 18 to 89 years, and participants resided in roughly 25 US areas. The recovered donors of Cohort 3 showed two negative PCRs, clearance, or symptom resolution. The receptor's source is a woman aged 18-29 years who had recovered from COVID-19. V and J are TRBV6-5 and TRBJ1-2, with D possibly TRBD1 on 6 matching bases. The sequencing sample was made of PBMCs or T cells enriched from blood (not recorded which). For the CDR3, the DNA is TGTGCCAGCAGTAAACAGGGCGGCTATGGCTACACCTTC. This gives the protein CASSKQGGYGYTF.